A selection of T cell receptor beta chains follows, all from one sample in a study of blood T cell repertoires in COVID-19. Data came from immunoSEQ multiplex PCR; TCRdb stores just in-frame clones and leaves some out. The data contain about 180,000 clones, 89% of them singletons. Sequenced: PBMCs or T cells enriched from blood (not recorded which). The receptors shown here come from a woman in her thirties or forties with acute COVID-19. Each CDR3 is given with its conserved first and last residue. Fields, in order: clone size, V gene, J gene, CDR3 protein. Not every row has a clone size; where given, it reads once, few, many or a size class.

once	TRBV2	TRBJ1-2	CASNTGTGFGYTF
-	TRBV6-2/TRBV6-3	TRBJ2-1	CASSPSYVQLAGADNEQFF
-	TRBV19	TRBJ1-5	CASSGGTGFQPQHF
-	TRBV13	TRBJ2-5	CASSNRDRGRRGETQYF
once	TRBV5-1	TRBJ1-3	CASSPQGGTGNTIYF
-	TRBV4-3	TRBJ2-7	CASSQGFLGRTYEQYF
-	TRBV4-2	TRBJ2-7	CASSQALTTSYEQYF
-	TRBV21-1	TRBJ2-7	CASSNQGLEHYEQYF
-	TRBV6-4	TRBJ2-1	CASSADWAGDNEQFF
-	TRBV23-1	TRBJ2-5	CASSQFGRVRETQYF
-	TRBV4-1	TRBJ1-1	CASSQDGRVNTEAFF
-	TRBV29-1	TRBJ1-1	CSVTAGGRGTEAFF